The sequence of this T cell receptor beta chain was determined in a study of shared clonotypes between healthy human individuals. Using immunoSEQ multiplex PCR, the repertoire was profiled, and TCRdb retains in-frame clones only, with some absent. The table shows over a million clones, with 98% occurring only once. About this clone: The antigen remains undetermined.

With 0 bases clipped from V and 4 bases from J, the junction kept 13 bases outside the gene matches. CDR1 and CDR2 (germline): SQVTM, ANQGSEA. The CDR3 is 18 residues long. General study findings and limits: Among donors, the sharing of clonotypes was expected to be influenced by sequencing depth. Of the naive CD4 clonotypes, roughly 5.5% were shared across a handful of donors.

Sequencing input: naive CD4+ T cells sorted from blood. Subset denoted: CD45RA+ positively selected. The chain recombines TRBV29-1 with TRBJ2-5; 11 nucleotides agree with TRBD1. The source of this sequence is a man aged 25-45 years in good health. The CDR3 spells CSVEDFSPGQGEIETQYF. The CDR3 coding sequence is TGCAGCGTTGAAGATTTTTCCCCGGGACAGGGGGAGATAGAGACCCAGTACTTC.